A single sample is the source of the 18 T cell receptor beta chains below, sequenced in a study of CD4+ T cells in melanoma. This table comes from immunoSEQ multiplex PCR, and its TCRdb copy is limited to in-frame clones, with some not included. The sample lists 8,500 to 10,000 clones, 70% to 80% occurring once. Material: cells from a culture (not recorded whether cultured in vitro). These receptor sequences come from a human donor with melanoma.

The chain links TRBV18 to TRBJ2-7; TRBD2 matches at 8 bases. J gave up 9 bases and V 3 bases, and 13 bases lay outside the gene matches. This CDR3 has 15 residues. Germline lookup yields CDR1 KGHSH and CDR2 LQKENI. The CDR3 protein is CASSPNPGSGGGQYF. CDR3 in DNA: TGTGCCAGCTCACCGAACCCGGGAAGCGGGGGCGGGCAGTACTTC.

This clone came up a few times. The gene calls are TRBV29-1 and TRBJ2-7; possibly TRBD2 for D (6 bases). This CDR3 contains 13 residues. Germline CDR1 reads SQVTM; CDR2 reads ANQGSEA. With 6 bases removed from V and 6 bases from J, the gap between germline ends came to 18 bases. CDR3 region: CSVRGTFGGEQYF. The CDR3 DNA follows: TGCAGCGTCCGGGGGACGTTCGGGGGCGAGCAGTACTTC.

The chain combines TRBV29-1 with TRBJ1-2; D is perhaps TRBD1 (6 bases). Germline V lookup: CDR1 SQVTM, CDR2 ANQGSEA. The CDR3 has 14 residues. Deletions cut 3 bases from V and 1 base from J, with 12 bases between. The CDR3 is CSVELGGFNYGYTF. As DNA, the CDR3 is TGCAGCGTTGAGTTGGGGGGCTTTAACTATGGCTACACCTTC.

The chain couples TRBV10-3 to TRBJ1-1; TRBD1 matches 9 bases. This CDR3 is 15 amino acids long. The V gene end was trimmed by 6 bases and the J gene end by 1 base; junction bases not matched to a gene: 6. The germline V gene encodes CDR1 ENHRY and CDR2 SYGVKD. CDR3 loop: CAISTGGEGNTEAFF. For the CDR3, the DNA is TGTGCCATCAGCACAGGGGGCGAGGGGAACACTGAAGCTTTCTTT.

This clone has a handful of counts. This chain joins TRBV9 and TRBJ2-3; D is ambiguous. The CDR3 is 15 amino acids. Trimming pared 4 bases from V and 2 bases from J, leaving 14 bases between. From germline, CDR1 is SGDLS and CDR2 YYNGEE. CDR3 in amino acids: CASSSRADITDTQYF. CDR3 nucleotide sequence: TGTGCCAGCAGCTCCCGGGCAGACATCACAGATACGCAGTATTTT.

This chain joins TRBV4-1 and TRBJ1-5; the D is unclear. Germline V gene sequence: CDR1 MGHRA, CDR2 YSYEKL. CDR3 size: 17 residues. Trimming removed 0 bases at V and 0 bases at J, with 12 bases between. The CDR3 DNA is TGCGCCAGCAGCCAAGATGGAAGCAGGCGTAGCAATCAGCCCCAGCATTTT. Translation: CASSQDGSRRSNQPQHF.

There are a few counts of this clone. This sequence joins TRBV18 and TRBJ2-1; D may be TRBD1 (6 bases). The V gene's germline CDR1 is KGHSH and CDR2 LQKENI. The CDR3 is 16 amino acids. Between the trimmed V and J ends, which lost 3 bases and 0 bases, there was a span of 12 bases. In DNA, the CDR3 is TGTGCCAGCTCACCGTACAGGGAAATCTCCTACAATGAGCAGTTCTTC. Translated: CASSPYREISYNEQFF. Full variable domain (missing parts from reference TRBV18 and TRBJ2-1): NAGVMQNPRHLVRRRGQEARLRCSPMKGHSHVYWYRQLPEEGLKFMVYLQKENIIDESGMPKERFSAEFPKEGPSILRIQQVVRGDSAAYFCASSPYREISYNEQFFGPGTRLTVL.

This clone was counted only a few times. The CDR3 DNA sequence: TGTGCCAGCAGTGAATGGGCTGTAGCGGAGCAGTACTTC. It encodes CASSEWAVAEQYF. The chain uses TRBV2 and TRBJ2-7; D may be TRBD2 (5 bases). The V end was cut by 2 bases, the J end by 7 bases, with 12 bases between. Germline loops: CDR1 SNHLY, CDR2 FYNNEI. The CDR3 totals 13 residues.

A few counts support this clone. The chain joins TRBV6-6 to TRBJ1-6, with D possibly matching TRBD1 (6 bases). CDR1 MNHNY and CDR2 SVGAGI come from the germline V gene (reference sequence). The ends were cut back, 7 bases at V and 10 bases at J, with 11 bases in the middle. The CDR3 contains 12 residues. The CDR3: CASTGGGSPLHF. The CDR3 DNA reads TGTGCCAGCACGGGGGGCGGCTCACCCCTCCACTTT.

This rearrangement joins TRBV11-2 to TRBJ1-1; D ambiguous. Germline loops: CDR1 SGHAT, CDR2 FQNNGV. V shed 3 bases and J shed 4 bases, with 12 bases lying between them. The CDR3 length is 14 residues. CDR3 sequence (DNA): TGTGCCAGCAGCTTCCCCGGCTGGGGCACTGAAGCTTTCTTT. It codes for CASSFPGWGTEAFF.

This clone was observed a handful of times. The V gene is TRBV5-1, the J gene TRBJ1-6; no clear D gene. CDR3 length: 16 amino acids. Trimming shortened V by 0 bases and J by 7 bases, and 14 bases separated the two germline ends. The V gene's germline CDR1 is SGHRS and CDR2 YFSETQ. For the CDR3, the DNA is TGCGCCAGCAGCTTGGGTGTAGTCAGGACGAATTCACCCCTCCACTTT. This translates into CASSLGVVRTNSPLHF.

The chain carries TRBV7-8 and TRBJ1-6; weak D call: TRBD1 (6 bases). Germline V gene lookup returns CDR1 SGHVS and CDR2 FQNEAQ. Deletions cut 3 bases from V and 4 bases from J, with 7 bases between. The CDR3 length is 14 residues. The CDR3 loop reads CASSFTGYNSPLHF. For the CDR3, the DNA is TGTGCCAGCAGCTTTACAGGGTATAATTCACCCCTCCACTTT.

In nucleotides, the CDR3 is TGCGCCAGCAGCCCCGGAACCACAGATACGCAGTATTTT. Protein sequence: CASSPGTTDTQYF. The J gene is TRBJ2-3, the V gene TRBV5-1, with no clear D. Trimming cost V 4 bases and J 2 bases, with 8 bases left between them. The CDR3 loop spans 13 amino acids. The germline V gene has CDR1 SGHRS and CDR2 YFSETQ.

V usage is TRBV7-4 and J usage is TRBJ2-1; 8 positions match TRBD2. Germline V gene sequence: CDR1 SGHVT, CDR2 SQSDAQ. Trimming took 7 bases from V and 15 from J; bases not matched to a gene: 8. This CDR3 is built from 11 residues. CDR3 sequence: CASMRKRGLFF. In DNA form, the CDR3 reads TGTGCCAGCATGCGGAAGCGGGGGCTGTTCTTC.

This chain connects TRBV2 to TRBJ2-3; 7 nucleotides agree with TRBD1. The CDR3 extends over 15 amino acids. The germline V gene encodes CDR1 SNHLY and CDR2 FYNNEI. With V trimmed by 6 bases and J by 2 bases, 8 bases remained unmatched. Here the CDR3 DNA reads TGTGCCAGCAGAACTCCGGGACAGATCACAGATACGCAGTATTTT. Encoded protein: CASRTPGQITDTQYF.

The chain is built from TRBV5-1 and TRBJ2-3, with 10 bases matching TRBD2. Germline CDR1 reads SGHRS; CDR2 reads YFSETQ. The V and J ends lost 6 bases and 7 bases, in that order; junction bases with no gene match: 14. CDR3 size: 16 residues. The CDR3 loop reads CASTASGGLFYYTQYF. In DNA, the CDR3 is TGCGCCAGCACGGCTAGCGGGGGCCTTTTTTATTATACGCAGTATTTT.

The V gene is TRBV13, the J gene TRBJ2-7; either TRBD1 or TRBD2 may fit D (7 bases each). The CDR3 totals 14 residues. V lost 6 bases to trimming and J lost 1 base, with 13 bases between them. Germline V gene sequence: CDR1 PRHDT, CDR2 FYEKMQ (reference sequence). The CDR3 loop reads CASRFRGGSYEQYF. The CDR3 DNA reads TGTGCCAGCAGATTCAGGGGGGGGTCCTACGAGCAGTACTTC.

The chain couples TRBV9 to TRBJ1-6; 10 bases are a match to TRBD1. The CDR3 consists of 15 residues. With V trimmed by 1 base and J by 8 bases, 3 bases remained unmatched. Germline CDR1 reads SGDLS; CDR2 reads YYNGEE. The CDR3 sequence: CASSVSGTGDSPLHF. The CDR3 DNA reads as TGTGCCAGCAGCGTATCCGGGACAGGGGATTCACCCCTCCACTTT.